This TCR beta chain derives from a study of blood T cell repertoires in COVID-19. Sequenced by immunoSEQ multiplex PCR; TCRdb stores in-frame clones only, minus some. Of some 400,000 clones listed, about 87% are singletons. Sequencing was carried out using peripheral blood. This receptor was obtained from a woman aged 55 to 70 with COVID-19, enrolled during active disease.

Here the CDR3 DNA reads TGTGCCAGCAGCTTGGCGCAGGGGGCGAGAGATGAGCAGTTCTTC. It is translated as CASSLAQGARDEQFF. V gene TRBV5-4 combines with J gene TRBJ2-1; 8 bases are a match to TRBD1. The V gene end was trimmed by 0 bases and the J gene end by 8 bases; junction bases not matched to a gene: 7. Germline V gene data show CDR1 as SGHNT and CDR2 as YYREEE (reference sequence). The CDR3 totals 15 residues.